This entry features one TCR beta chain sequence. Germline CDR1 and CDR2: MGHRA and YSYEKL. The trim removed 3 bases at V and 8 bases at J, leaving 14 bases unmatched. There are 16 residues in the CDR3. Profiled with immunoSEQ multiplex PCR; TCRdb holds only in-frame clones, not every one. The repertoire holds 2.3 million or so clones, with just over 90% as singletons. This entry comes from a study of shared clonotypes between healthy human individuals. This sequence was found in a man between 18 and 35 years old in good health. Some clones in this sample may be carry-over from other donors' samples. The chain recombines TRBV4-1 with TRBJ1-2; 8 nucleotides line up with TRBD1. The sequenced sample was naive CD4+ T cells from PBMCs. The sample's subset: CD45RA+ positively selected. The CDR3 nucleotides are TGCGCCAGCAGCCAGGAAATCAGGGGGCTATCTAGGGGCTACACCTTC. Its translation: CASSQEIRGLSRGYTF.